What follows are 2 T cell receptor beta chains derived from one specimen sequenced in a study of blood T cell repertoires in COVID-19. Profiling relied on immunoSEQ multiplex PCR, and the TCRdb table lists in-frame clones only, not all of them. Here the sample spans roughly 200,000 clones, 85% to 90% being singletons. Sequencing was performed on peripheral blood. The receptor set was obtained from a person between 65 and 79 years old with COVID-19, enrolled during active disease.

The rearrangement joins TRBV5-8 to TRBJ2-1, with 9 bases aligning to TRBD1. J gave up 3 bases and V 6 bases, and 1 base lay outside the gene matches. Germline V CDR1 and CDR2: SGHTS, YDEGEE. CDR3 length: 13 residues. The CDR3 nucleotides read TGTGCCAGCAACAGGGGGCTCTACAATGAGCAGTTCTTC. Its protein product is CASNRGLYNEQFF.

In regard to this clone: At the DNA level, this CDR3 is encoded by other sequences in the same sample as well. V is TRBV7-8 and J is TRBJ1-1; possibly TRBD1 for D (5 bases). This CDR3 contains 13 residues. Trimming cost V 5 bases and J 2 bases, with 9 bases left between them. Germline V lookup: CDR1 SGHVS, CDR2 FQNEAQ. CDR3 sequence reads: CASSRGGNTEAFF. In DNA form, the CDR3 reads TGTGCCAGCAGCCGGGGGGGAAACACTGAAGCTTTCTTT.